The next 26 T cell receptor beta chains were all read from a single sample in a study of T-cell memory formation after mild COVID-19. MiXCR, applied by TCRdb to the 5' RACE reads, yields one record per CDR3 protein. The sample includes around 210,000 distinct CDR3 sequences, just over 9.5% of them seen just once. Sequences were obtained from PBMCs or a T cell subset sorted from them (not recorded which). These receptors originate from a man aged 18-30 years who had mild COVID-19 (a few samples of this study predate the infection). Cell type and time point are not known.

A few counts support this clonotype. This chain links TRBV10-3 with TRBJ2-2; D might be TRBD1 (6 bases). Per germline, CDR1 ENHRY and CDR2 SYGVKD. The CDR3 is 14 amino acids. Trimming took off 10 bases at V and 0 bases at J, with 12 bases between the two ends. The CDR3 spells CATRGNANTGELFF. The DNA of the CDR3 is TGTGCCACCAGGGGAAACGCGAACACCGGGGAGCTGTTTTTT.

The V gene is TRBV9, the J gene TRBJ2-5, with unresolved D. The CDR3 length is 11 residues. V lost 7 bases and J 2 bases, leaving 6 bases between the germline ends. Germline CDR1 reads SGDLS; CDR2 reads YYNGEE. Here the CDR3 DNA reads TGTGCCAGCGGGGAACAAGAGACCCAGTACTTC. Its translation: CASGEQETQYF.

This clonotype has a count of ten or more. The chain links TRBV25-1 to TRBJ2-2, with TRBD1 matching over 8 bases. V was clipped by 6 bases and J by 7 bases; unmatched bases: 10. The CDR3 is made up of 15 amino acids. CDR1 MGHDK and CDR2 SYGVNS come from the germline V gene. CDR3 loop: CASRPRDRTYGELFF. CDR3 nucleotides: TGTGCCAGCAGACCCCGGGACAGGACCTACGGGGAGCTGTTTTTT.

This chain joins TRBV6-6 and TRBJ2-5, with D possibly being TRBD1 or TRBD2 (6 bases each). The germline V gene encodes CDR1 MNHNY and CDR2 SVGAGI (reference sequence). With 2 bases removed from V and 3 bases from J, the gap between germline ends came to 13 bases. The CDR3 has 15 amino acids. CDR3 nucleotides: TGTGCCAGCAGTTACAGGGGGGCAGGGAAAGAGACCCAGTACTTC. Translated, it gives CASSYRGAGKETQYF.

The genes are TRBV7-2 and TRBJ1-1, with D possibly being TRBD1 (6 bases). The CDR3 runs 13 residues. The germline V and J ends were trimmed by 6 bases and 4 bases, with 12 bases remaining between them. CDR1 is SGHTA, CDR2 FQGNSA, per germline. The CDR3 DNA sequence: TGTGCCAGCAGTTCACAGGGTATCACTGAAGCTTTCTTT. Its protein product is CASSSQGITEAFF.

J is TRBJ1-5 and V is TRBV20-1, with 7 bases matching TRBD1. Germline-derived CDR1 and CDR2 are DFQATT and SNEGSKA (reference sequence). V was clipped by 3 bases and J by 7 bases; unmatched bases: 6. CDR3 length: 13 amino acids. The CDR3 DNA follows: TGCAGTGCTAGGACAGGGCGGCGGCAGCCCCAGCATTTT. As protein: CSARTGRRQPQHF.

This clonotype was observed a handful of times. The J gene is TRBJ2-5, the V gene TRBV20-1; 9 bases are a match to TRBD2. The CDR3 is made up of 14 amino acids. CDR1 and CDR2 (germline): DFQATT, SNEGSKA (reference sequence). The V gene end was trimmed by 6 bases and the J gene end by 7 bases; junction bases not matched to a gene: 12. CDR3 sequence (DNA): TGCAGTGCCAGCACCGGGACTAGCCTAGGGACCCAGTACTTC. The encoded protein is CSASTGTSLGTQYF.

This clonotype was detected many times. The chain combines TRBV5-1 with TRBJ2-3, with a tentative D call TRBD2 (6 bases). CDR1 is SGHRS, CDR2 YFSETQ, per germline. This CDR3 region has 16 residues. Trimming pared 5 bases from V and 3 bases from J, leaving 19 bases between. The CDR3 nucleotides read TGCGCCAGCAGACCGGTCGGGCTAGCGAGGACAGATACGCAGTATTTT. Amino acid sequence: CASRPVGLARTDTQYF.

This clonotype appeared many times. The V call is TRBV20-1, the J call TRBJ2-1; D is possibly TRBD2 (6 bases). Germline V CDR1 and CDR2: DFQATT, SNEGSKA (reference sequence). This CDR3 contains 12 residues. V lost 3 bases to trimming and J lost 5 bases, with 8 bases between them. In nucleotides, the CDR3 is TGCAGTGCTAGCTCGGGAGACAATGAGCAGTTCTTC. Protein: CSASSGDNEQFF.

CDR3 protein: CASSLAGLAEETQYF. The DNA for the CDR3 is TGCGCCAGCAGCTTGGCCGGACTAGCGGAAGAGACCCAGTACTTC. V is TRBV5-1 and J is TRBJ2-5; 10 nucleotides align to TRBD2. With V trimmed by 0 bases and J by 3 bases, 2 bases remained unmatched. The V gene's germline CDR1 is SGHRS and CDR2 YFSETQ. This CDR3 is 15 amino acids long.

This clonotype is categorized as medium-sized. This rearrangement joins TRBV7-2 to TRBJ2-5, with a tentative D call TRBD2 (6 bases). This CDR3 has 14 residues. The V and J ends lost 2 bases and 5 bases respectively, with 12 bases between them. CDR1 is SGHTA and CDR2 is FQGNSA in the germline V gene. The DNA for the CDR3 is TGTGCCAGCAGCTTAATGGTGGCGGGGGAGACCCAGTACTTC. Its translation is CASSLMVAGETQYF. The variable domain in full, with the rest retrieved from reference TRBV7-2 and TRBJ2-5, is GAGVSQSPSNKVTEKGKDVELRCDPISGHTALYWYRQSLGQGLEFLIYFQGNSAPDKSGLPSDRFSAERTGGSVSTLTIQRTQQEDSAVYLCASSLMVAGETQYFGPGTRLLVL.

A few counts support this clonotype. The chain carries TRBV24-1 and TRBJ1-5, with a weak D call TRBD1 (5 bases). Germline V gives CDR1 KGHDR, CDR2 SFDVKD. The length of the CDR3 is 15 residues. Trimming took off 2 bases at V and 4 bases at J, with 11 bases between the two ends. The CDR3 sequence is CATSDSQGENQPQHF. The CDR3, as DNA: TGTGCCACCAGTGATTCGCAGGGTGAAAATCAGCCCCAGCATTTT.

V and J are TRBV29-1 and TRBJ2-3, with D hard to call. The CDR3 length is 13 residues. V was cut by 4 bases and J by 4 bases, with 12 bases left in between. Germline V gene lookup returns CDR1 SQVTM and CDR2 ANQGSEA. The CDR3 DNA follows: TGCAGCGTTGCGGGTCCTGAGGCAGATACGCAGTATTTT. This translates into CSVAGPEADTQYF.

This clonotype showed up just a few times. The genes are TRBV20-1 and TRBJ2-4; D is perhaps TRBD2 (5 bases). The CDR3 extends over 13 amino acids. V was pared by 6 bases and J by 11 bases, with 20 bases between. Germline V CDR1 and CDR2: DFQATT, SNEGSKA (reference sequence). CDR3 coding DNA: TGCAGTGCGCCGCGGTTCGGCCCGGAGGTTCAGTACTTC. Translated, it gives CSAPRFGPEVQYF.

V usage is TRBV14 and J usage is TRBJ1-6, with TRBD1 matching over 9 bases. With V trimmed by 4 bases and J by 5 bases, 6 bases remained unmatched. The CDR3 sequence is 16 residues long. Per the germline V gene, CDR1 is SGHDN and CDR2 is FVKESK. DNA for the CDR3: TGTGCCAGCAGCCCCCTGGACAGGGGAAATAATTCACCCCTCCACTTT. As protein: CASSPLDRGNNSPLHF.

This clonotype was detected a few times. The V gene is TRBV4-2, the J gene TRBJ2-3; TRBD1 is a possible D gene (6 bases). Trimming stripped 1 base from V and 4 bases from J, with 12 bases between. The CDR3 consists of 15 residues. Germline lookup yields CDR1 LGHNA and CDR2 YNFKEQ. CDR3: CASSQVQGLPDTQYF. The CDR3 DNA sequence: TGTGCCAGCAGCCAAGTTCAGGGGCTCCCAGATACGCAGTATTTT.

The table lists this clonotype with a few counts. The chain uses TRBV7-2 and TRBJ1-6; no clear D. This CDR3 has 13 amino acids. CDR1 SGHTA and CDR2 FQGNSA come from the germline V gene. The ends were cut back, 2 bases at V and 7 bases at J, with 6 bases in the middle. As DNA, the CDR3 is TGTGCCAGCAGCTTATTCGGGAATTCACCCCTCCACTTT. It yields the protein CASSLFGNSPLHF. The full variable domain, with the rest looked up from reference TRBV7-2 and TRBJ1-6, is GAGVSQSPSNKVTEKGKDVELRCDPISGHTALYWYRQSLGQGLEFLIYFQGNSAPDKSGLPSDRFSAERTGGSVSTLTIQRTQQEDSAVYLCASSLFGNSPLHFGNGTRLTVT.

The chain couples TRBV6-6 to TRBJ2-1, with 7 bases that match TRBD2. The germline gives CDR1 MNHNY, CDR2 SVGAGI (reference sequence). Trimming at V came to 4 bases and at J to 6 bases, leaving 3 bases not matched to a gene. CDR3 size: 13 residues. The CDR3, as DNA: TGTGCCAGCAGTTGGGGACTATTCAATGAGCAGTTCTTC. It translates to CASSWGLFNEQFF.

This clonotype was picked up a small number of times. Written as DNA, the CDR3 is TGTGCCATCACCTTCGACCTGTACGCTGAAGCTTTCTTT. As protein: CAITFDLYAEAFF. The rearrangement joins TRBV10-3 to TRBJ1-1, with D unresolved. The CDR3 loop spans 13 amino acids. V lost 7 bases, J lost 6 bases, and 15 bases lay in between. CDR1 is ENHRY, CDR2 SYGVKD, per germline.

This clonotype was detected ten times or more. The V and J genes are TRBV3-1 and TRBJ1-1, with 8 bases aligning to TRBD1. V shed 4 bases, J shed 4 bases, and the junction held 5 bases outside the gene matches. CDR1 LGHDT and CDR2 YNNKEL come from the germline V gene (reference sequence). CDR3 length: 14 residues. The CDR3 loop reads CASSLQGGGTEAFF. The CDR3 DNA sequence: TGTGCCAGCAGCCTACAGGGGGGAGGCACTGAAGCTTTCTTT. Combining the CDR3 with reference TRBV3-1 and TRBJ1-1 gives the whole variable domain DTAVSQTPKYLVTQMGNDKSIKCEQNLGHDTMYWYKQDSKKFLKIMFSYNNKELIINETVPNRFSPKSPDKAHLNLHINSLELGDSAVYFCASSLQGGGTEAFFGQGTRLTVV.

The chain is built from TRBV5-4 and TRBJ2-2, with TRBD1 identical over 8 bases. V lost 0 bases to trimming and J lost 1 base; unmatched junction nucleotides: 8. The CDR3 is made up of 18 amino acids. Per the germline V gene, CDR1 is SGHNT and CDR2 is YYREEE (reference sequence). The DNA for the CDR3 is TGTGCCAGCAGCTTGGGTAAAGGACAGGGAAGGAACACCGGGGAGCTGTTTTTT. It encodes CASSLGKGQGRNTGELFF.

This clonotype has a count of ten or more. The chain has TRBV12-3 or TRBV12-4 and TRBJ2-3, with 10 bases matching TRBD2. J lost 3 bases, V lost 7 bases, and 10 bases had no gene match. CDR3 length: 16 amino acids. Here the CDR3 DNA reads TGTGCCAGCAACCCTATAAGCGGGGGGGCTACAGATACGCAGTATTTT. Protein sequence: CASNPISGGATDTQYF.

In its sample, this clonotype was seen many times. V usage is TRBV20-1 and J usage is TRBJ2-1; D is undetermined. V dropped 5 bases and J dropped 3 bases, with 17 bases sitting between them. The CDR3 loop spans 15 amino acids. Germline values: CDR1 DFQATT, CDR2 SNEGSKA (reference sequence). Here the CDR3 DNA reads TGCAGTGCTTCGACTGGCCGTACATTCTACAATGAGCAGTTCTTC. Residues: CSASTGRTFYNEQFF.

This clonotype was detected many times. The J gene is TRBJ1-4, the V gene TRBV5-8; D is undetermined. Per the germline V gene, CDR1 is SGHTS and CDR2 is YDEGEE. Trimming took 6 bases from V and 4 from J, leaving 13 bases between them. CDR3 length: 14 residues. The CDR3 loop reads CASTITGFNEKLFF. The CDR3 DNA is TGTGCCAGCACCATCACGGGGTTTAATGAAAAACTGTTTTTT.

The chain uses TRBV9 and TRBJ2-2; the match to TRBD1 covers 8 bases. The CDR3 spans 15 residues. J lost 4 bases, V lost 4 bases, and 6 bases had no gene match. Germline V gives CDR1 SGDLS, CDR2 YYNGEE. The CDR3, as DNA: TGTGCCAGCAGCTTCAGGGGGCTTGGCACCGGGGAGCTGTTTTTT. Residues: CASSFRGLGTGELFF.

In this sample, this clonotype turned up a few times. The chain employs TRBV20-1 and TRBJ1-5; D remains unclear. The V end lost 3 bases, the J end lost 0 bases, and 9 bases lay between the germline ends. Germline V gives CDR1 DFQATT, CDR2 SNEGSKA (reference sequence). The CDR3 spans 14 residues. In DNA, the CDR3 is TGCAGTGCTAGTGGACGGACTAGCAATCAGCCCCAGCATTTT. Residues: CSASGRTSNQPQHF.